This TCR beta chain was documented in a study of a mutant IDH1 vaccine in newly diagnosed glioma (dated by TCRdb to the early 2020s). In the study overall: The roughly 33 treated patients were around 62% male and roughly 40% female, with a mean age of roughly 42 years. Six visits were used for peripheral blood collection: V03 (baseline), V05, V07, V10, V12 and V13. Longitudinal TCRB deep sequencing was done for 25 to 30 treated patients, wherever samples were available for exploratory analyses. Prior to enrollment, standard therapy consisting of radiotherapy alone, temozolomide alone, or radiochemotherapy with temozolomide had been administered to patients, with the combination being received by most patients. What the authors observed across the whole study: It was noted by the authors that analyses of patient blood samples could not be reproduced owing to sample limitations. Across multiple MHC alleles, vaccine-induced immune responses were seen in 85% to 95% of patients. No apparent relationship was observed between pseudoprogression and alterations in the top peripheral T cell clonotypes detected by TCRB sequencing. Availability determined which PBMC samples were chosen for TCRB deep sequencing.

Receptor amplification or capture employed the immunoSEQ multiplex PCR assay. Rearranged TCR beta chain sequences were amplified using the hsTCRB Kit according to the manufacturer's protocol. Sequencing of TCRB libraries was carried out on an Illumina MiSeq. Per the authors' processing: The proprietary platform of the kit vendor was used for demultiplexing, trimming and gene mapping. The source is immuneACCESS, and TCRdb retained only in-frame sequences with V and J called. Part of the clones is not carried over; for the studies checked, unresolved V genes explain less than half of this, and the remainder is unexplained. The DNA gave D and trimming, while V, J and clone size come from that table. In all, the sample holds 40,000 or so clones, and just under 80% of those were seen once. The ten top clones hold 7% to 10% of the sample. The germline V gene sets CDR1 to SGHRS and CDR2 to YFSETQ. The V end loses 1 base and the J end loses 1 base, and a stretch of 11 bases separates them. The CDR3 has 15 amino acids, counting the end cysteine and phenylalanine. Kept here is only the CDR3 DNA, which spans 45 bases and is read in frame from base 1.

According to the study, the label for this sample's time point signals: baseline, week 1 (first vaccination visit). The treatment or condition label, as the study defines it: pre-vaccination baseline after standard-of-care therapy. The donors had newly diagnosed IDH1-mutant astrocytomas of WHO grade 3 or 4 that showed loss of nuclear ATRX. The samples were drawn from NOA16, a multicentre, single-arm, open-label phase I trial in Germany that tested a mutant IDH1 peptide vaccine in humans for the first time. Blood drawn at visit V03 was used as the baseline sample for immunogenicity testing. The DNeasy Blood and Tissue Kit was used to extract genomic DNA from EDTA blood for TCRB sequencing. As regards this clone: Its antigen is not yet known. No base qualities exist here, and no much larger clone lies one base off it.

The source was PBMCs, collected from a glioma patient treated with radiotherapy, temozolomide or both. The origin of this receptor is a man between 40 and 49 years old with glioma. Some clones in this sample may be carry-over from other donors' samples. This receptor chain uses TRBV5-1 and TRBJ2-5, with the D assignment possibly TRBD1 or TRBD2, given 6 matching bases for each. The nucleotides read TGCGCCAGCAGCTTGCAGGGGAGGATCCAAGAGACCCAGTACTTC. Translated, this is CASSLQGRIQETQYF.